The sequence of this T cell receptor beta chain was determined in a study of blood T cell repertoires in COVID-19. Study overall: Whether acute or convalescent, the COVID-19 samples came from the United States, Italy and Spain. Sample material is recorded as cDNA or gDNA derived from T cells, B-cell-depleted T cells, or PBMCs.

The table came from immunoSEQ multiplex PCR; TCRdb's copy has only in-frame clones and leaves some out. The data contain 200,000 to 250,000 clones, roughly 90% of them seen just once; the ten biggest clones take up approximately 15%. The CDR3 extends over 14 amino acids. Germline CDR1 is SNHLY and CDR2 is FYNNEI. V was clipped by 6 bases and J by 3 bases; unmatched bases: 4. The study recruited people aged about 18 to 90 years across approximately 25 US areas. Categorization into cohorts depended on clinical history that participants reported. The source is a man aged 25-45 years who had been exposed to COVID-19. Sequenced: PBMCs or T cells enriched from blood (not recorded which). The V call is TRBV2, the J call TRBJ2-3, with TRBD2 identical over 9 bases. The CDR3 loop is CASRPGLATDTQYF. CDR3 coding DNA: TGTGCCAGCAGACCGGGACTAGCTACAGATACGCAGTATTTT.